A selection of T cell receptor beta chains follows, all from one sample in a study of lymphopenia after photon versus proton radiotherapy. TCRdb keeps only in-frame clones here, not all; method: immunoSEQ multiplex PCR. Of 150,000 to 200,000 clones in the sample, more than 85% were seen once. The sequences come from peripheral blood, collected from a patient treated with photon-based radiotherapy. These receptors were collected from a man aged 45-60 years with gastric cancer. CDR3s leave out the opening cysteine and the closing phenylalanine or tryptophan. Fields, in order: CDR3 protein, V gene, J gene, clone size. Clone size appears in some rows only: once, few, many, or a class for an expanded clone.

ASQRAWDNEQF	TRBV6-1	TRBJ2-1	-
ASSSPGQGNQPQH	TRBV28	TRBJ1-5	-
ASSPLNTEAF	TRBV18	TRBJ1-1	-
ASSSGTSGRSEQY	TRBV7-2	TRBJ2-7	-
ASSITGGHWGYT	TRBV27	TRBJ1-2	-
ASSLEGGPQAKNIQY	TRBV7-9	TRBJ2-4	-
ASGGAYSYNEQF	TRBV2	TRBJ2-1	-
SAGRLAQRF	TRBV20-1	TRBJ2-1	-
ASKRDGPLH	TRBV27	TRBJ1-6	-
ASSYKPPGLANTGELF	TRBV18	TRBJ2-2	-
ASRVGEREGETQY	TRBV7-9	TRBJ2-5	once
ASRGIRSGNTIY	TRBV6-1	TRBJ1-3	-
ASSVVNRGELF	TRBV9	TRBJ2-2	-
SVNGGLAGGGEQF	TRBV29-1	TRBJ2-1	few
ASSLRTSGTLFNTGELF	TRBV5-5	TRBJ2-2	-
ASRTGTGVHEQY	TRBV28	TRBJ2-7	-
ASTTGGPYGYT	TRBV30	TRBJ1-2	once
ASRAGTGWYGYT	TRBV11-2	TRBJ1-2	-
ATSRETTGPGNEQF	TRBV15	TRBJ2-1	-
ASSLEGNTIY	TRBV5-1	TRBJ1-3	-
ASSLEGGYGYT	TRBV7-9	TRBJ1-2	-
ASSTGTGVTDTQY	TRBV6-5	TRBJ2-3	-
ASSLSRDEQF	TRBV7-9	TRBJ2-1	-
ASSPPRGEQY	TRBV18	TRBJ2-7	-
ASSQGQHSYEQY	TRBV14	TRBJ2-7	-
ASSQNSASNTEAF	TRBV4-1	TRBJ1-1	-
ASSSRTLGRNEQY	TRBV27	TRBJ2-7	-
ASTMGLLGREKLF	TRBV6-6	TRBJ1-4	-
ASSLEGGDTIY	TRBV7-9	TRBJ1-3	-
ASSYRGPGANVLT	TRBV6-5	TRBJ2-6	-
ASSSSRGSRYGYT	TRBV5-6	TRBJ1-2	-
ASSISGSSYEQY	TRBV27	TRBJ2-7	many
ASSPSPPTGRGSYEQY	TRBV18	TRBJ2-7	-
ASREWTGPAEAF	TRBV2	TRBJ1-1	-
ASSFLSGRDGETQY	TRBV28	TRBJ2-5	-
ASSLFGLSTDTQY	TRBV7-2	TRBJ2-3	-
SVGGGGAEKLF	TRBV29-1	TRBJ1-4	-
ASSDGAGAELGEQY	TRBV25-1	TRBJ2-7	few
SLDSGTDTQY	TRBV29-1	TRBJ2-3	-
ASSYSIQDRESNYSYT	TRBV6-7	TRBJ1-2	-
ASSMDSVAYEQY	TRBV19	TRBJ2-7	-
ASGRMTSGANVLT	TRBV6-5	TRBJ2-6	-
ASSAQLERRTDTQY	TRBV9	TRBJ2-3	-